Reported below is one T cell receptor (beta chain). The source of the sample is a study of shared clonotypes between healthy human individuals. In the study overall: Three CD4 naive, three CD4 memory, two CD8 naive and one CD8 memory plate were used per donor.

The sorted-subset replicate PCRs were given 150 to 250 ng DNA, which is around 29,000 T cell genomes. Produced via immunoSEQ multiplex PCR; TCRdb's table is partial and in-frame only. This sample carries roughly 770,000 clones, 96% of them seen once, and the ten largest clones take less than 0.25%. The V gene's germline CDR1 is SEHNR and CDR2 FQNEAQ (reference sequence). The CDR3 spans 13 residues. CD45RO-negative CD8 cells positively selected for CCR7 made up the naive population, which excluded terminally differentiated effector memory CD45RA+ cells. This TCR came from a man aged 25 to 45 in good health. The sequenced sample was naive CD8+ T cells sorted from blood. This chain joins TRBV7-9 and TRBJ2-1, with D perhaps TRBD2 (5 bases). CDR3 region: CATGLPIHNEQFF. CDR3 nucleotides: TGTGCTACCGGACTTCCTATCCACAATGAGCAGTTCTTC. Using reference TRBV7-9 and TRBJ2-1 for the parts outside the CDR3, the full variable domain is DTGVSQNPRHKITKRGQNVTFRCDPISEHNRLYWYRQTLGQGPEFLTYFQNEAQLEKSRLLSDRFSAERPKGSFSTLEIQRTEQGDSAMYLCATGLPIHNEQFFGPGTRLTVL.